The next 24 T cell receptor beta chains were all read from a single sample in a study of blood T cell repertoires in COVID-19. Profiled with immunoSEQ multiplex PCR; TCRdb holds only in-frame clones, not every one. Of around 230,000 clones detected, approximately 83% appear once; the ten largest clones hold around 26%. Sequencing used peripheral blood. The receptors were sampled from a man in his forties with acute or convalescent COVID-19.

Only one count was recorded for this clone. The chain is built from TRBV27 and TRBJ2-7; maybe TRBD2 (5 bases). The germline V gene encodes CDR1 MNHEY and CDR2 SMNVEV (reference sequence). Deletions cut 5 bases from V and 6 bases from J, with 14 bases between. The CDR3 has 13 residues. The CDR3 bases are TGTGCCAGCAGTCCTGGGGTAGGAGGCGAGCAGTACTTC. Amino acid sequence: CASSPGVGGEQYF.

The gene calls are TRBV30 and TRBJ2-5, with 14 positions matching TRBD2. The CDR3 runs 17 residues. CDR1 and CDR2 from the germline V gene are GTSNPN and SVGIG (reference sequence). The V segment lost 3 bases and the J segment 5 bases; nucleotides outside the gene matches: 11. As DNA, the CDR3 is TGTGCCTGGAGCGCAGGGACTAGCGGGAGCGGTAGGGAGACCCAGTACTTC. Its translation: CAWSAGTSGSGRETQYF.

This chain links TRBV29-1 with TRBJ1-4, with TRBD1 matching 9 bases. Germline loops: CDR1 SQVTM, CDR2 ANQGSEA. The CDR3 is 14 residues long. After removal of 5 bases from V and 8 bases from J, the junction contained 9 bases not matched to a gene. This CDR3 reads CSVSGRTGEEKLFF. The CDR3 DNA reads as TGCAGCGTTTCGGGGCGGACAGGGGAGGAAAAACTGTTTTTT.

This clone was found a few times. The chain employs TRBV6-5 and TRBJ2-1; no clear D. Germline CDR1 and CDR2: MNHEY and SVGAGI. There are 13 residues in the CDR3. Trimming cost V 3 bases and J 5 bases, with 8 bases left between them. The CDR3 sequence: CASSYVRNNEQFF. The CDR3 coding sequence is TGTGCCAGCAGTTATGTCAGAAACAATGAGCAGTTCTTC.

In its sample, this clone was seen once. The rearrangement links TRBV5-4 to TRBJ2-7, with 7 bases matching TRBD2. This CDR3 contains 17 residues. Per germline, CDR1 SGHNT and CDR2 YYREEE (reference sequence). The J segment lost 3 bases and the V segment lost 0 bases, leaving 12 bases of the junction unmatched. Here the CDR3 DNA reads TGTGCCAGCAGCTTGGATCGCTCGTACGGGAGGCGCTACGAGCAGTACTTC. Its translation: CASSLDRSYGRRYEQYF.

This clone occurred a few times. Written as DNA, the CDR3 is TGCAGTGCCGACAGTTACTATGGCTACACCTTC. Translation: CSADSYYGYTF. The chain combines TRBV20-1 with TRBJ1-2, with a weak D call TRBD1 (5 bases). The V end lost 6 bases, the J end lost 3 bases, and 8 bases lay between the germline ends. Germline V gene data show CDR1 as DFQATT and CDR2 as SNEGSKA (reference sequence). This CDR3 spans 11 amino acids.

This chain joins TRBV6-2 or TRBV6-3 and TRBJ2-3, with TRBD2 matching over 9 bases. The CDR3 length is 16 residues. With 2 bases clipped from V and 4 bases from J, the junction kept 7 bases outside the gene matches. CDR1 and CDR2 from the germline V gene are MNHEY and SVGEGT. The CDR3 loop is CASSYGSGRASDTQYF. CDR3 nucleotides: TGTGCCAGCAGTTACGGTAGCGGGAGAGCATCAGATACGCAGTATTTT.

This clone appeared a few times. The chain recombines TRBV10-3 with TRBJ1-2; TRBD1 matches 10 bases. V shed 4 bases, J shed 6 bases, and the junction held 8 bases outside the gene matches. CDR1 is ENHRY and CDR2 is SYGVKD in the germline V gene. The CDR3 covers 15 residues. The CDR3 sequence is CAISVYSGTGDGYTF. CDR3 bases: TGTGCCATCAGTGTCTACTCCGGGACAGGGGATGGCTACACCTTC.

CDR3 loop: CASSSAGTSAYEQYF. DNA of the CDR3: TGTGCCAGCAGTAGTGCCGGGACTAGCGCCTACGAGCAGTACTTC. The J gene is TRBJ2-7, the V gene TRBV5-4; 10 bases line up with TRBD2. Per germline, CDR1 SGHNT and CDR2 YYREEE (reference sequence). The length of the CDR3 is 15 residues. Losses at the gene ends were 5 bases for V and 2 bases for J; bases not matched to a gene: 7. Full variable domain (rest looked up from reference TRBV5-4 and TRBJ2-7): ETGVTQSPTHLIKTRGQQVTLRCSSQSGHNTVSWYQQALGQGPQFIFQYYREEENGRGNFPPRFSGLQFPNYSSELNVNALELDDSALYLCASSSAGTSAYEQYFGPGTRLTVT.

The rearrangement links TRBV6-5 to TRBJ1-1, with 8 bases that match TRBD1. V was pared by 5 bases and J by 5 bases, with 7 bases of the junction left unmatched. There are 14 residues in the CDR3. Per germline, CDR1 MNHEY and CDR2 SVGAGI. In nucleotides, the CDR3 is TGTGCCAGCAGTCCGGACAGGGTTCGGACTGAAGCTTTCTTT. Its protein is CASSPDRVRTEAFF.

The chain recombines TRBV6-1 with TRBJ2-2; TRBD2 agrees at 11 bases. The CDR3 runs to 16 residues. The V gene's germline CDR1 is MNHNS and CDR2 SASEGT. V was pared by 3 bases and J by 4 bases, with 4 bases of the junction left unmatched. CDR3 coding DNA: TGTGCCAGCAGTGAGATTAGCGGGAGGGGCACCGGGGAGCTGTTTTTT. Amino acids: CASSEISGRGTGELFF.

A few counts support this clone. J is TRBJ2-1 and V is TRBV5-4; the D gene is possibly TRBD2 (6 bases). The CDR3 covers 18 residues. Germline V gene data show CDR1 as SGHNT and CDR2 as YYREEE (reference sequence). The V end lost 4 bases, the J end lost 2 bases, and 22 bases lay between the germline ends. As DNA, the CDR3 is TGTGCCAGCAGCAAAAGACAAACCGGGACTCCAACCTACAATGAGCAGTTCTTC. Its translation: CASSKRQTGTPTYNEQFF.

The chain links TRBV7-6 to TRBJ1-1, with TRBD1 matching 9 bases. The CDR3 totals 13 residues. Trimming took 5 bases from V and 5 from J; bases not matched to a gene: 3. Germline values: CDR1 SGHVS, CDR2 FNYEAQ. This chain's CDR3 is CASSRDRETEAFF. In nucleotides, the CDR3 is TGTGCCAGCAGCCGGGACAGGGAGACTGAAGCTTTCTTT.

The V call is TRBV5-4, the J call TRBJ1-1; no definite D call. Germline lookup yields CDR1 SGHNT and CDR2 YYREEE (reference sequence). The CDR3 is 14 amino acids. Trimming pared 2 bases from V and 1 base from J, leaving 9 bases between. For the CDR3, the DNA is TGTGCCAGCAGCTTCCGGGTTCCGAACACTGAAGCTTTCTTT. Residues: CASSFRVPNTEAFF.

The rearrangement links TRBV4-1 to TRBJ2-1, with 10 bases matching TRBD1. V was pared by 4 bases and J by 7 bases, with 10 bases of the junction left unmatched. This CDR3 has 16 amino acids. Germline V gene lookup returns CDR1 MGHRA and CDR2 YSYEKL. The CDR3 bases are TGCGCCAGCAGCCGCACCCCGACAGGGGGCGGGAATGAGCAGTTCTTC. Translating gives CASSRTPTGGGNEQFF.

The chain uses TRBV13 and TRBJ2-7; TRBD1 matches 8 bases. The CDR3 sequence is 17 residues long. Looked up from germline, CDR1 is PRHDT and CDR2 is FYEKMQ (reference sequence). V gave up 5 bases and J gave up 1 base; unmatched junction bases: 13. The CDR3 DNA follows: TGTGCCAGCAGCGAAGGCGTTATGGACAGGGAGTCCTACGAGCAGTACTTC. Translated, it gives CASSEGVMDRESYEQYF.

This clone was counted once. The V and J genes are TRBV14 and TRBJ2-1; D is perhaps TRBD2 (6 bases). V was trimmed by 4 bases and J by 5 bases, leaving 18 bases between them. The germline V gene has CDR1 SGHDN and CDR2 FVKESK. The CDR3 consists of 16 residues. The CDR3 spells CASSPLRLVEDNEQFF. The CDR3 region has the DNA TGTGCCAGCAGCCCGCTTAGACTAGTAGAGGACAATGAGCAGTTCTTC.

This clone was counted a few times. J is TRBJ2-1 and V is TRBV19; D perhaps matches TRBD2 (5 bases). This CDR3 region has 14 residues. V gave up 4 bases and J gave up 3 bases, with 10 bases separating them. CDR1 and CDR2 from the germline V gene are LNHDA and SQIVND (reference sequence). CDR3 in amino acids: CASSSWTGYNEQFF. In DNA form, the CDR3 reads TGTGCCAGTAGTAGCTGGACTGGCTACAATGAGCAGTTCTTC.

V gene TRBV5-6 combines with J gene TRBJ1-1, with unresolved D. Germline V lookup: CDR1 SGHDT, CDR2 YYEEEE. V gave up 2 bases and J gave up 1 base, with 9 bases separating them. The CDR3 totals 14 residues. CDR3 coding DNA: TGTGCCAGCAGCTTACCGCACAGGAACACTGAAGCTTTCTTT. Its translation: CASSLPHRNTEAFF.

This clone was picked up a small number of times. The J gene is TRBJ2-1, the V gene TRBV7-2, with TRBD2 identical over 7 bases. This CDR3 has 16 residues. Trimming cost V 5 bases and J 7 bases; bases outside gene matches: 14. Germline-derived CDR1 and CDR2 are SGHTA and FQGNSA. The CDR3 loop is CASSLAATSVSNEQFF. The CDR3, as DNA: TGTGCCAGCAGCCTCGCCGCCACTAGCGTCTCGAATGAGCAGTTCTTC. Full variable domain (outside the CDR3, taken from reference TRBV7-2 and TRBJ2-1): GAGVSQSPSNKVTEKGKDVELRCDPISGHTALYWYRQSLGQGLEFLIYFQGNSAPDKSGLPSDRFSAERTGGSVSTLTIQRTQQEDSAVYLCASSLAATSVSNEQFFGPGTRLTVL.

This sequence joins TRBV7-8 and TRBJ2-3; 10 positions match TRBD2. The CDR3 length is 15 residues. V lost 3 bases and J lost 5; bases outside the gene matches: 5. Looked up from germline, CDR1 is SGHVS and CDR2 is FQNEAQ. CDR3 loop: CASSFTSGVGDTQYF. Here the CDR3 DNA reads TGTGCCAGCAGCTTTACTAGCGGGGTGGGAGATACGCAGTATTTT.

This chain connects TRBV12-3 or TRBV12-4 to TRBJ2-4, with D tentatively TRBD2 (5 bases). Trimming left V 7 bases short and J 7 bases short, with 11 bases between. CDR3 size: 12 residues. The CDR3 protein is CASTATGNIQYF. CDR3 nucleotide sequence: TGTGCCAGCACGGCTACGGGGAACATTCAGTACTTC.

The chain is built from TRBV7-7 and TRBJ1-2; TRBD1 is a possible D gene (5 bases). V was clipped by 4 bases and J by 10 bases, with 19 bases between them. There are 14 residues in the CDR3. CDR1 and CDR2 from the germline V gene are SSHAT and FNYEAQ (reference sequence). The CDR3 is CASSSLRGTIDYTF. The CDR3 DNA is TGTGCCAGCAGCTCTCTGCGCGGGACTATTGACTACACCTTC.

This chain uses TRBV19 with TRBJ2-3; D is perhaps TRBD2 (6 bases). From germline, CDR1 is LNHDA and CDR2 SQIVND (reference sequence). The CDR3 is 15 amino acids. With 6 bases removed from V and 0 bases from J, the gap between germline ends came to 13 bases. CDR3 nucleotide sequence: TGTGCCAGTAGCATATGGAGGGCGAGCACAGATACGCAGTATTTT. Its translation is CASSIWRASTDTQYF. Full variable domain (remainder filled in from reference TRBV19 and TRBJ2-3): DGGITQSPKYLFRKEGQNVTLSCEQNLNHDAMYWYRQDPGQGLRLIYYSQIVNDFQKGDIAEGYSVSREKKESFPLTVTSAQKNPTAFYLCASSIWRASTDTQYFGPGTRLTVL.